The 24 T cell receptor beta chains listed next were all sequenced from one sample in a study of blood T cell repertoires in COVID-19. Produced via immunoSEQ multiplex PCR; TCRdb's table is partial and in-frame only. The sample contains a few hundred thousand clones, 65% to 85% of which appear only once. Sequencing used PBMCs or T cells enriched from blood (not recorded which). Receptors were obtained from a man in his thirties or forties with acute COVID-19.

As DNA, the CDR3 is TGTGCCAGTACCTCGCCAGGGGGGTACTATGGCTACACCTTC. Its translation is CASTSPGGYYGYTF. The chain recombines TRBV19 with TRBJ1-2; 7 bases align to TRBD1. The CDR3 runs 14 residues. Germline V gene sequence: CDR1 LNHDA, CDR2 SQIVND (reference sequence). J lost 3 bases, V lost 7 bases, and 8 bases had no gene match.

The chain links TRBV28 to TRBJ1-1, with D maybe TRBD1 (6 bases). V lost 4 bases to trimming and J lost 0 bases, with 9 bases between them. There are 14 residues in the CDR3. The germline V gene has CDR1 MDHEN and CDR2 SYDVKM. For the CDR3, the DNA is TGTGCCAGCAGTTCGACAGGTATGAACACTGAAGCTTTCTTT. It encodes CASSSTGMNTEAFF.

The rearrangement joins TRBV18 to TRBJ1-5; 8 nucleotides agree with TRBD1. The CDR3 extends over 16 amino acids. The V gene's germline CDR1 is KGHSH and CDR2 LQKENI. V was clipped by 3 bases and J by 7 bases; unmatched bases: 11. The CDR3 DNA sequence: TGTGCCAGCTCACCGCCTCCGGGACAGGTAGGGCAGCCCCAGCATTTT. It specifies CASSPPPGQVGQPQHF.

The chain carries TRBV5-1 and TRBJ2-3; no clear D gene. This CDR3 has 14 residues. Deletions cut 0 bases from V and 0 bases from J, with 5 bases between. Germline CDR1 SGHRS, CDR2 YFSETQ. The DNA of the CDR3 is TGCGCCAGCAGCTTGGTTCGGAGCACAGATACGCAGTATTTT. Translation: CASSLVRSTDTQYF.

The chain couples TRBV6-5 to TRBJ2-7, with D possibly TRBD1 on 6 matching bases. Germline V CDR1 and CDR2: MNHEY, SVGAGI. The CDR3 has 15 amino acids. V was trimmed by 2 bases and J by 2 bases, leaving 13 bases between them. As DNA, the CDR3 is TGTGCCAGCAGTTACGGGGCAGGGGCAGCCTACGAGCAGTACTTC. Amino acids: CASSYGAGAAYEQYF.

This chain uses TRBV7-2 with TRBJ2-5, with TRBD2 identical over 8 bases. Germline V gives CDR1 SGHTA, CDR2 FQGNSA. This CDR3 contains 16 residues. V shed 2 bases, J shed 9 bases, and the junction held 14 bases outside the gene matches. The CDR3 sequence is CASSLWGGGSALPQYF. For the CDR3, the DNA is TGTGCCAGCAGCTTATGGGGCGGGGGGTCCGCGCTCCCCCAGTACTTC.

This rearrangement joins TRBV6-5 to TRBJ2-5; D might be TRBD2 (5 bases). CDR1 is MNHEY, CDR2 SVGAGI, per germline. V was pared by 4 bases and J by 2 bases, with 11 bases between. The CDR3 covers 14 residues. CDR3: CASSFRGLQETQYF. For the CDR3, the DNA is TGTGCCAGCAGTTTCCGGGGTCTTCAAGAGACCCAGTACTTC.

Notes on this clone: The same CDR3 also results from other DNA sequences found in this sample. The chain combines TRBV12-3 or TRBV12-4 with TRBJ1-1; D is unresolved. Trimming left V 3 bases short and J 1 base short, with 6 bases between. The CDR3 has 13 amino acids. DNA for the CDR3: TGTGCCAGCAGTTTTTCAGGGAACACTGAAGCTTTCTTT. The encoded protein is CASSFSGNTEAFF.

This chain uses TRBV18 with TRBJ1-3; 8 bases are a match to TRBD1. This CDR3 comprises 15 residues. Per germline, CDR1 KGHSH and CDR2 LQKENI. Unmatched junction bases numbered 5, after V lost 5 bases and J lost 2 bases. The CDR3 DNA is TGTGCCAGCTCAGATCAGGGGGCGCCTGGAAACACCATATATTTT. Amino acid sequence: CASSDQGAPGNTIYF.

The rearrangement links TRBV10-2 to TRBJ2-4; the match to TRBD2 covers 8 bases. This CDR3 is 16 amino acids long. The J segment lost 7 bases and the V segment lost 3 bases, leaving 11 bases of the junction unmatched. CDR1 is WSHSY, CDR2 SAAADI, per germline. The CDR3 sequence: CASSDAGGLGANIQYF. The CDR3 region has the DNA TGCGCCAGCAGTGACGCGGGGGGCCTCGGGGCCAACATTCAGTACTTC.

This chain joins TRBV24-1 and TRBJ1-4; D perhaps matches TRBD1 (5 bases). Trimming cost V 9 bases and J 11 bases, with 15 bases left between them. The germline V gene encodes CDR1 KGHDR and CDR2 SFDVKD. The CDR3 loop spans 12 amino acids. The CDR3 DNA reads TGTGCCACCCTGACAGTTGACGGTAAACTGTTTTTT. Amino acid sequence: CATLTVDGKLFF.

The chain carries TRBV6-5 and TRBJ1-4; TRBD1 might be the D (6 bases). V gave up 0 bases and J gave up 2 bases, with 10 bases separating them. The CDR3 has 16 residues. CDR1 is MNHEY and CDR2 is SVGAGI in the germline V gene. CDR3 in amino acids: CASSYSGGGTNEKLFF. The CDR3 DNA sequence: TGTGCCAGCAGTTACTCAGGGGGGGGGACTAATGAAAAACTGTTTTTT.

The genes are TRBV19 and TRBJ1-6; a weak D match, TRBD1 (6 bases). Germline assignment: CDR1 LNHDA and CDR2 SQIVND (reference sequence). There are 15 residues in the CDR3. The germline V and J ends were trimmed by 7 bases and 7 bases, with 17 bases remaining between them. The DNA for the CDR3 is TGTGCCAGTACCCCCGGGGACATAGGAAATTCACCCCTCCACTTT. Amino acid sequence: CASTPGDIGNSPLHF.

This chain links TRBV10-3 with TRBJ2-2; 8 bases agree with TRBD1. The CDR3 length is 16 residues. After removal of 6 bases from V and 1 base from J, the junction contained 7 bases not matched to a gene. Germline loops: CDR1 ENHRY, CDR2 SYGVKD. The CDR3 sequence is CAISYSGTGNTGELFF. In DNA, the CDR3 is TGTGCCATCAGCTACTCCGGGACAGGGAACACCGGGGAGCTGTTTTTT.

There are a few counts of this clone. V is TRBV10-3 and J is TRBJ1-5; TRBD1 matches at 9 bases. CDR1 is ENHRY and CDR2 is SYGVKD in the germline V gene. With 6 bases clipped from V and 5 bases from J, the junction kept 5 bases outside the gene matches. This CDR3 region has 14 residues. The CDR3 DNA is TGTGCCATCAGGGAGGACAGGGGCCATCAGCCCCAGCATTTT. It specifies CAIREDRGHQPQHF.

V gene TRBV11-2 combines with J gene TRBJ1-2; unclear D gene. Germline V gene lookup returns CDR1 SGHAT and CDR2 FQNNGV. The CDR3 is 12 residues long. V was cut by 4 bases and J by 0 bases, with 3 bases left in between. The DNA for the CDR3 is TGTGCCAGCAGCTCTTCTAACTATGGCTACACCTTC. Amino acids: CASSSSNYGYTF.

The chain recombines TRBV28 with TRBJ1-3; 10 bases map to TRBD1. Germline V gene sequence: CDR1 MDHEN, CDR2 SYDVKM. This CDR3 is built from 17 residues. Trimming took 2 bases from V and 8 from J; bases not matched to a gene: 12. The CDR3 spells CASSLRGGGQGIYTIYF. The CDR3 nucleotides read TGTGCCAGCAGTTTAAGAGGAGGGGGACAGGGGATCTACACCATATATTTT.

This clone turned up a few times. V is TRBV4-2 and J is TRBJ2-7; TRBD2 aligns across 7 bases. The CDR3 is made up of 16 amino acids. Germline CDR1 LGHNA, CDR2 YNFKEQ. J was trimmed by 2 bases and V by 4 bases; bases with no gene match: 11. CDR3 region: CASSRGEASGTYEQYF. As DNA, the CDR3 is TGTGCCAGCAGCCGTGGGGAGGCTAGCGGCACCTACGAGCAGTACTTC.

The chain joins TRBV3-1 (or the pseudogene TRBV3-2) to TRBJ2-7; TRBD1 agrees at 7 bases. Germline V gives CDR1 LGHDT, CDR2 YNNKEL (reference sequence). The CDR3 is made up of 14 amino acids. With V trimmed by 2 bases and J by 6 bases, 7 bases remained unmatched. DNA of the CDR3: TGTGCCAGCAGCCAACCCCCGGACAGGTCCGAGCAGTACTTC. Amino acid sequence: CASSQPPDRSEQYF.

This clone came up once. The gene calls are TRBV9 and TRBJ1-2, with D perhaps matching TRBD1 (5 bases). This CDR3 is 13 amino acids long. Between the trimmed V and J ends, which lost 0 bases and 5 bases, there was a span of 8 bases. Germline-derived CDR1 and CDR2 are SGDLS and YYNGEE. In DNA form, the CDR3 reads TGTGCCAGCAGCGTAGATCAGGGTTATGGCTACACCTTC. Protein product: CASSVDQGYGYTF.

V usage is TRBV19 and J usage is TRBJ2-3, with 8 bases identical to TRBD1. This CDR3 has 14 amino acids. The trim removed 5 bases at V and 5 bases at J, leaving 6 bases unmatched. Germline loops: CDR1 LNHDA, CDR2 SQIVND (reference sequence). The CDR3 reads CASSSGGRGDTQYF. In DNA, the CDR3 is TGTGCCAGTAGTTCAGGGGGCCGTGGAGATACGCAGTATTTT. The variable domain in full, completed from reference TRBV19 and TRBJ2-3, reads DGGITQSPKYLFRKEGQNVTLSCEQNLNHDAMYWYRQDPGQGLRLIYYSQIVNDFQKGDIAEGYSVSREKKESFPLTVTSAQKNPTAFYLCASSSGGRGDTQYFGPGTRLTVL.

The V call is TRBV18, the J call TRBJ2-5, with 9 bases lining up with TRBD2. The CDR3 has 14 residues. Germline trimming cut 3 bases from V and 10 bases from J; bases unmatched to any gene: 9. Germline CDR1 KGHSH, CDR2 LQKENI. CDR3: CASSPRDSGGDQYF. CDR3 bases: TGTGCCAGCTCACCTCGGGATAGCGGGGGAGACCAGTACTTC.

This rearrangement joins TRBV6-6 to TRBJ2-7; D is ambiguous. CDR1 and CDR2 from the germline V gene are MNHNY and SVGAGI (reference sequence). Trimming took off 4 bases at V and 5 bases at J, with 6 bases between the two ends. The CDR3 spans 11 residues. CDR3 sequence reads: CASSSYNEQYF. CDR3 nucleotide sequence: TGTGCCAGCAGTTCTTACAACGAGCAGTACTTC.

This clone was detected only a few times. CDR3: CASSRGQVRYEQYF. The CDR3 DNA is TGTGCCAGCAGCAGAGGACAGGTCCGCTACGAGCAGTACTTC. The chain joins TRBV6-5 to TRBJ2-7; 7 bases are shared with TRBD1. V dropped 6 bases and J dropped 3; count of bases not matched to a gene: 8. Germline lookup yields CDR1 MNHEY and CDR2 SVGAGI. The CDR3 length is 14 residues.